This TCR beta chain was sequenced during a study of T cells in Graves' hyperthyroidism and ophthalmopathy. This clonotype was detected many times. CDR3 length: 18 residues. V trimming: 0 bases; J trimming: 0 bases; junction bases outside the gene matches: 8. The germline V gene has CDR1 SGDLS and CDR2 YYNGEE. The source material, RNA transcripts, was used to amplify TCR beta CDR3 regions. HTBI primers were the set used in a first-round RT-PCR of the TCR CDR3. TCRdb reprocessed the multiplex PCR reads with MiXCR, giving one entry per CDR3 protein. In the table there are 640,000 or so distinct CDR3 sequences, 14% of which are singletons.

This chain connects TRBV9 to TRBJ2-3; 9 positions match TRBD1. This TCR was sampled from a woman aged 18 to 35 with Graves' ophthalmopathy. The sequenced sample consisted of blood. CDR3 loop: CASSVGTGVLRSTDTQYF. CDR3 DNA: TGTGCCAGCAGCGTAGGGACAGGGGTCTTAAGGAGCACAGATACGCAGTATTTT.